Listed here is a single TCR beta chain. The target of this receptor is not known. Base-call qualities are not available, and no considerably larger clone is one nucleotide away. Explained via the paper, the treatment or condition label denotes: randomized to nivolumab then ipilimumab (arm A) or the reverse (arm B). None of the patients in the trial had previously been given DNA-damaging chemotherapy. On a FACS Aria II flow cytometer, live CD3+CD8+ cells that were negative for CD19 and CD56 were sorted from thawed PBMCs. Samples were obtained from patients with melanoma enrolled in CheckMate 064, a randomized, open-label phase II trial of sequential checkpoint blockade. Peripheral blood mononuclear cells were obtained through leukapheresis, purified using Ficoll-Paque, and frozen in human serum containing roughly 10% DMSO. Immediately after sorting, the purity of sorted blood CD3+CD8+ cells was verified to be >98%, after which DNA was extracted.

These data belong to a study of sequential checkpoint blockade in melanoma (dated by TCRdb to about 2019). At the level of the whole study: Patients were assigned by 1:1 randomization to either first-line nivolumab followed by ipilimumab (arm A) or ipilimumab followed by nivolumab (arm B). Maintenance nivolumab came after both trial sequences.

From the cysteine up to the phenylalanine, the CDR3 has a length of 18 residues. The only DNA kept is the CDR3, 54 bases in frame from the first base. Trimming leaves V shorter by 2 bases and J shorter by 4 bases, with the junction holding 15 bases beyond the gene matches. CDR1 and CDR2, looked up from the germline V gene (reference sequence), are GTSNPN and SVGIG. TCRbeta CDR3 regions were immunosequenced from genomic DNA with the immunoSEQ Assay. Prior to high-throughput sequencing, genomic DNA was amplified by bias-controlled multiplex PCR. As for the original processing: To quantify the absolute abundance of each unique TCRbeta CDR3 region, the sequences were collapsed and filtered. Clonality, defined as 1 minus Pielou's evenness, was calculated using productive rearrangements only. Clones with significantly greater frequencies in on-treatment versus baseline samples were identified using a previously published method. TCRdb mirrors the immuneACCESS table, restricted to in-frame sequences. Some clones are absent from its copies; in checked studies, under half trace to an unresolved V gene, and the reason for the others is unknown. V, J and clone size are taken as reported in that table, and D and trimming were inferred from the DNA itself. The table for this sample lists roughly 30,000 clones; 70% to 90% of them were counted only once. The top ten constitute over 20% of the sample.

What the research found in general, with its limitations: Validation of the response-prediction model combining TCR metrics and mutation burden is needed in larger, independent patient cohorts.

The material was CD8+ T cells sorted from blood (inferred from file names), obtained from a patient given nivolumab and ipilimumab in sequence. The TCR originated in a human donor with melanoma. The chain employs TRBV30 and TRBJ1-2, and TRBD1 aligns with 11 junction nucleotides. In nucleotide form, the sequence is TGTGCCTGGAGTTACCTGCCCCTCAGGACAGGGGGCTTCTATGGCTACACCTTC. This sequence encodes CAWSYLPLRTGGFYGYTF.